Following are 25 T cell receptor beta chains from one sample sequenced in a study of T cell responses to AZD1222 COVID-19 vaccine. Sequenced by immunoSEQ multiplex PCR; TCRdb stores in-frame clones only, minus some. The profile shows more than 95,000 clones, more than 85% of them singletons. Material: peripheral blood, obtained on day 0 of AZD1222 vaccination. These receptors were obtained from an adult in good health.

The gene calls are TRBV6-5 and TRBJ2-7, with unresolved D. Germline CDR1 reads MNHEY; CDR2 reads SVGAGI. CDR3 length equals 13 residues. V lost 6 bases, J lost 6 bases, and 15 bases lay in between. CDR3 sequence (DNA): TGTGCCAGCAGCTTTTTCGGGCGCGCCGAGCAGTACTTC. Translating gives CASSFFGRAEQYF.

This clone has a single count. This chain links TRBV3-1 (or the pseudogene TRBV3-2) with TRBJ1-2; no clear D gene. The CDR3 covers 14 residues. Trimming stripped 5 bases from V and 8 bases from J, with 18 bases between. Germline V gene sequence: CDR1 LGHDT, CDR2 YNNKEL (reference sequence). The CDR3 is CASSSGEGSGGYTF. DNA for the CDR3: TGTGCCAGCAGCTCTGGTGAGGGAAGTGGGGGCTACACCTTC.

The chain links TRBV4-1 to TRBJ2-1; D is uncertain. The CDR3 is 16 amino acids. The germline V and J ends were trimmed by 1 base and 3 bases, with 13 bases remaining between them. Germline loops: CDR1 MGHRA, CDR2 YSYEKL. The CDR3 nucleotides are TGCGCCAGCAGCCAAGGGGCCGATCGACTCTACAATGAGCAGTTCTTC. As protein: CASSQGADRLYNEQFF.

The rearrangement joins TRBV19 to TRBJ2-5; no firm D call. V was trimmed by 4 bases and J by 2 bases, leaving 8 bases between them. Germline CDR1 and CDR2: LNHDA and SQIVND (reference sequence). This CDR3 is built from 13 residues. CDR3 DNA: TGTGCCAGTAGTAACACCTTACAAGAGACCCAGTACTTC. Its protein product is CASSNTLQETQYF. Full variable domain (remainder filled in from reference TRBV19 and TRBJ2-5): DGGITQSPKYLFRKEGQNVTLSCEQNLNHDAMYWYRQDPGQGLRLIYYSQIVNDFQKGDIAEGYSVSREKKESFPLTVTSAQKNPTAFYLCASSNTLQETQYFGPGTRLLVL.

The chain combines TRBV6-5 with TRBJ2-7; D gene unclear. The length of the CDR3 is 13 residues. Germline lookup yields CDR1 MNHEY and CDR2 SVGAGI. V dropped 6 bases and J dropped 5 bases, with 14 bases sitting between them. This CDR3 reads CASRVDPRDEQYF. The CDR3 region has the DNA TGTGCCAGCAGGGTCGACCCCCGTGACGAGCAGTACTTC.

This clone was picked up a small number of times. Here the CDR3 reads CASSPGLARNEQFF. The CDR3 DNA follows: TGTGCCAGCTCCCCGGGACTAGCTCGCAATGAGCAGTTCTTC. V and J are TRBV7-2 and TRBJ2-1, with 9 bases that match TRBD2. In germline, CDR1 is SGHTA, CDR2 FQGNSA. V shed 8 bases, J shed 6 bases, and the junction held 8 bases outside the gene matches. The CDR3 spans 14 residues. Variable domain in full (rest from reference TRBV7-2 and TRBJ2-1): GAGVSQSPSNKVTEKGKDVELRCDPISGHTALYWYRQSLGQGLEFLIYFQGNSAPDKSGLPSDRFSAERTGGSVSTLTIQRTQQEDSAVYLCASSPGLARNEQFFGPGTRLTVL.

This chain links TRBV19 with TRBJ1-2, with TRBD1 matching 8 bases. Germline CDR1 LNHDA, CDR2 SQIVND (reference sequence). The length of the CDR3 is 14 residues. V trimming: 3 bases; J trimming: 8 bases; junction bases outside the gene matches: 8. CDR3 protein: CASSINQGAGGYTF. CDR3 DNA: TGTGCCAGTAGTATCAACCAGGGGGCCGGCGGCTACACCTTC. Based on the CDR3 plus reference TRBV19 and TRBJ1-2, the full variable domain is DGGITQSPKYLFRKEGQNVTLSCEQNLNHDAMYWYRQDPGQGLRLIYYSQIVNDFQKGDIAEGYSVSREKKESFPLTVTSAQKNPTAFYLCASSINQGAGGYTFGSGTRLTVV.

The chain employs TRBV6-2 or TRBV6-3 and TRBJ1-5; 8 nucleotides align to TRBD1. The germline CDR1 and CDR2 sequences are MNHEY and SVGEGT. The CDR3 totals 17 residues. J lost 7 bases, V lost 0 bases, and 11 bases had no gene match. CDR3 loop: CASSYSGDRPLGQPQHF. In nucleotides, the CDR3 is TGTGCCAGCAGTTACTCGGGGGACAGGCCCCTGGGGCAGCCCCAGCATTTT.

The J gene is TRBJ2-7, the V gene TRBV11-3; D possibly corresponds to TRBD1 (6 bases). Per the germline V gene, CDR1 is SGHNT and CDR2 is YENEEA. Trimming removed 6 bases from V and 2 bases from J, with 14 bases in between. The CDR3 runs 14 residues. Here the CDR3 DNA reads TGTGCCAGCAGATTGGAACAGGGACCCTACGAGCAGTACTTC. Translating gives CASRLEQGPYEQYF.

This clone was counted a few times. The chain carries TRBV3-1 (or the pseudogene TRBV3-2) and TRBJ1-1; D gene ambiguous. The CDR3 has 13 residues. V lost 0 bases and J lost 5, with 7 bases in between. Germline CDR1 LGHDT, CDR2 YNNKEL (reference sequence). The CDR3 region has the DNA TGTGCCAGCAGCCAAGAAGACGGGACTGAAGCTTTCTTT. This sequence encodes CASSQEDGTEAFF.

The rearrangement uses TRBV10-3 and TRBJ2-3; 8 nucleotides align to TRBD1. The CDR3 has 15 residues. The V gene's germline CDR1 is ENHRY and CDR2 SYGVKD. V dropped 2 bases and J dropped 6; count of bases not matched to a gene: 7. Here the CDR3 DNA reads TGTGCCATCAGTGAGGGACAGGGATTGGGGGATACGCAGTATTTT. Translated, it gives CAISEGQGLGDTQYF.

This clone was observed once. This chain connects TRBV2 to TRBJ1-4; D possibly corresponds to TRBD1 (5 bases). CDR3 size: 15 residues. V lost 8 bases and J 0 bases, leaving 13 bases between the germline ends. CDR1 and CDR2 from the germline V gene are SNHLY and FYNNEI. The CDR3 protein is CASHRDVATNEKLFF. For the CDR3, the DNA is TGTGCCAGCCACCGGGACGTGGCAACTAATGAAAAACTGTTTTTT.

V usage is TRBV3-1 (or the pseudogene TRBV3-2) and J usage is TRBJ1-1; no firm D call. The V end was cut by 1 base, the J end by 1 base, with 10 bases between. The CDR3 has 15 amino acids. Per the germline V gene, CDR1 is LGHDT and CDR2 is YNNKEL (reference sequence). The CDR3 DNA reads TGTGCCAGCAGCCAAGGATACGGGTCGAACACTGAAGCTTTCTTT. Translation: CASSQGYGSNTEAFF.

The chain carries TRBV11-2 and TRBJ2-1; 9 nucleotides match TRBD2. CDR1 and CDR2 (germline): SGHAT, FQNNGV. The J segment lost 6 bases and the V segment lost 5 bases, leaving 2 bases of the junction unmatched. CDR3 length: 13 amino acids. This chain's CDR3 is CASSRGLANEQFF. CDR3 sequence (DNA): TGTGCCAGCAGCCGGGGACTAGCCAATGAGCAGTTCTTC.

V and J are TRBV2 and TRBJ1-2; D is unclear. Germline CDR1 SNHLY, CDR2 FYNNEI. The CDR3 contains 11 residues. With 3 bases removed from V and 8 bases from J, the gap between germline ends came to 7 bases. In nucleotides, the CDR3 is TGTGCCAGCAGTGATACCGCGGGCTACACCTTC. Its protein is CASSDTAGYTF.

The chain carries TRBV6-2 or TRBV6-3 and TRBJ1-1; possible D gene TRBD1, 6 bases. The CDR3 has 14 residues. Between the trimmed V and J ends, which lost 5 bases and 10 bases, there was a span of 20 bases. CDR1 is MNHEY, CDR2 SVGEGT, per germline. CDR3 DNA: TGTGCCAGCAGTCGCTCGAGGGGCCGGGGGGCAGCTTTCTTT. It yields the protein CASSRSRGRGAAFF.

This clone has only one observation. V gene TRBV9 combines with J gene TRBJ1-3; D is undetermined. This CDR3 has 13 residues. The germline V and J ends were trimmed by 2 bases and 4 bases, with 7 bases remaining between them. CDR1 SGDLS and CDR2 YYNGEE come from the germline V gene. The CDR3 DNA is TGTGCCAGCAGCGTCCAGGTGGGAAACACCATATATTTT. Its translation is CASSVQVGNTIYF. Full variable domain (outside the CDR3, taken from reference TRBV9 and TRBJ1-3): DSGVTQTPKHLITATGQRVTLRCSPRSGDLSVYWYQQSLDQGLQFLIQYYNGEERAKGNILERFSAQQFPDLHSELNLSSLELGDSALYFCASSVQVGNTIYFGEGSWLTVV.

This chain uses TRBV5-1 with TRBJ2-7, with D unclear. V lost 8 bases to trimming and J lost 6 bases, with 18 bases between them. The length of the CDR3 is 13 residues. Germline CDR1 is SGHRS and CDR2 is YFSETQ. CDR3 nucleotides: TGCGCCAGTAAACTCGATAGAATATCCGAGCAGTACTTC. Its translation is CASKLDRISEQYF.

The rearrangement uses TRBV5-4 and TRBJ2-5; 11 bases map to TRBD2. The germline V gene encodes CDR1 SGHNT and CDR2 YYREEE (reference sequence). The CDR3 loop spans 15 amino acids. The junction had 6 bases not matched to a gene; V was cut back by 3 bases and J by 5 bases. CDR3 loop: CASSSPSGGSETQYF. CDR3 bases: TGTGCCAGCAGCTCGCCTAGCGGGGGGTCTGAGACCCAGTACTTC.

This clone was observed once. V usage is TRBV5-1 and J usage is TRBJ2-7, with D perhaps matching TRBD2 (6 bases). V was cut by 0 bases and J by 3 bases, with 7 bases left in between. The germline CDR1 and CDR2 sequences are SGHRS and YFSETQ. The CDR3 length is 13 residues. CDR3 nucleotide sequence: TGCGCCAGCAGCTTGGCGGGACTCTACGAGCAGTACTTC. It is translated as CASSLAGLYEQYF.

V usage is TRBV5-1 and J usage is TRBJ1-3; D unresolved. There are 15 residues in the CDR3. Trimming left V 0 bases short and J 4 bases short, with 11 bases between. Germline V gives CDR1 SGHRS, CDR2 YFSETQ. This chain's CDR3 is CASSLVMGSGNTIYF. The CDR3 DNA reads TGCGCCAGCAGCTTGGTGATGGGGTCCGGAAACACCATATATTTT.

The chain uses TRBV6-2 or TRBV6-3 and TRBJ2-2, with TRBD2 identical over 9 bases. Unmatched junction bases numbered 9, after V lost 4 bases and J lost 6 bases. Germline CDR1 is MNHEY and CDR2 is SVGEGT. This CDR3 is built from 16 residues. Here the CDR3 DNA reads TGTGCCAGCAGTTTGATCGGCGGGAGGGCTGCCGGGGAGCTGTTTTTT. This translates into CASSLIGGRAAGELFF.

This chain joins TRBV4-1 and TRBJ1-6; D is possibly TRBD1 (5 bases). The V gene lost 0 bases and the J gene lost 5 bases, with 14 bases spanning the gap. Germline lookup yields CDR1 MGHRA and CDR2 YSYEKL. The CDR3 contains 17 residues. The CDR3 region has the DNA TGCGCCAGCAGCCAAGAGGGGGGTCGGGGTGATAATTCACCCCTCCACTTT. It translates to CASSQEGGRGDNSPLHF.

The rearrangement links TRBV19 to TRBJ1-2, with TRBD1 identical over 10 bases. J was trimmed by 8 bases and V by 11 bases; bases with no gene match: 8. Looked up from germline, CDR1 is LNHDA and CDR2 is SQIVND (reference sequence). This CDR3 has 12 amino acids. The CDR3 region is CAGRQGAKGYTF. The CDR3 DNA reads TGTGCCGGACGACAGGGGGCGAAGGGCTACACCTTC.

Notes on this clone: A junction boundary mismatches the germline segment, possibly from a read error. The V and J genes are TRBV6-5 and TRBJ2-7; D is unclear. CDR1 and CDR2 from the germline V gene are MNHEY and SVGAGI. The CDR3 runs to 13 residues. The CDR3 DNA follows: TGTGCCAGCAGAACCCCCGGCTCCAACGAGCAGTACTTC. Encoded protein: CASRTPGSNEQYF.